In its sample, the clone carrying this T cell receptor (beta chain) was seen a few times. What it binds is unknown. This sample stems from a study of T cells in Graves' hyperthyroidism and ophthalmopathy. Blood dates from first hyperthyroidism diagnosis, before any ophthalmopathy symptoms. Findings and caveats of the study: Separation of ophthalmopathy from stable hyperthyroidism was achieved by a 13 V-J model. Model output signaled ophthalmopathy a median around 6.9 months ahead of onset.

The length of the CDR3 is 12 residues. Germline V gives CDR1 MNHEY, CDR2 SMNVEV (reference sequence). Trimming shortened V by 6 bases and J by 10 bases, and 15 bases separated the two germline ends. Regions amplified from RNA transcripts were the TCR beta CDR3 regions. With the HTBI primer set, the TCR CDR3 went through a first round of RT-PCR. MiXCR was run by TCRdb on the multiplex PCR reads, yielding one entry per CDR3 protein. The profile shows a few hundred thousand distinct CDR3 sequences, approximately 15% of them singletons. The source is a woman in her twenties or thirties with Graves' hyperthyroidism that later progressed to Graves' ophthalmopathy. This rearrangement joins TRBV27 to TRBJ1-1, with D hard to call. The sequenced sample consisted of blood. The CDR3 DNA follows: TGTGCCAGCAGATCCGATGACCTTGTAGCTTTCTTT. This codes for CASRSDDLVAFF.